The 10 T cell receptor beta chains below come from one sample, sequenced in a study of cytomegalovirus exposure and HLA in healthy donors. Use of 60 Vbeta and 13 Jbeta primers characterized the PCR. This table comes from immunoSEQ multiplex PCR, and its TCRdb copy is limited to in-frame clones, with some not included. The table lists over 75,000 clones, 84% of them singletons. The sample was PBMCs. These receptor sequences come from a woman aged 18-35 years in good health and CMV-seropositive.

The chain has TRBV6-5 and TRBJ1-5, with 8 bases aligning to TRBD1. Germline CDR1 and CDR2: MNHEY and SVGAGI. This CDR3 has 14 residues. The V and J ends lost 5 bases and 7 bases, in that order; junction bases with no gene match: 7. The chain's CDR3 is CASSKDRVQQPQHF. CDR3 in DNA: TGTGCCAGCAGTAAGGACAGGGTCCAGCAGCCCCAGCATTTT.

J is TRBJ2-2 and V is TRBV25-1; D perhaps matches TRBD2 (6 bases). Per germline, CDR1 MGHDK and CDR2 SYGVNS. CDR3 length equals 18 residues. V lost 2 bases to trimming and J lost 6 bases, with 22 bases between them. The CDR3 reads CASSELRADAGRAGELFF. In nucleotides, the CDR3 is TGTGCCAGCAGTGAACTTAGAGCGGACGCGGGGCGGGCCGGGGAGCTGTTTTTT.

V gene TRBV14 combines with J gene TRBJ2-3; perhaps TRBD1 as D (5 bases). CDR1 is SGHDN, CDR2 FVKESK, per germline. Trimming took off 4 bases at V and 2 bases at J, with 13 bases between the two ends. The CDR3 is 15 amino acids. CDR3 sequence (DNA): TGTGCCAGCAGCCCCCGGACATCCCTCACAGATACGCAGTATTTT. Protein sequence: CASSPRTSLTDTQYF. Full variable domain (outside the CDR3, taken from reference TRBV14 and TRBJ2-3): EAGVTQFPSHSVIEKGQTVTLRCDPISGHDNLYWYRRVMGKEIKFLLHFVKESKQDESGMPNNRFLAERTGGTYSTLKVQPAELEDSGVYFCASSPRTSLTDTQYFGPGTRLTVL.

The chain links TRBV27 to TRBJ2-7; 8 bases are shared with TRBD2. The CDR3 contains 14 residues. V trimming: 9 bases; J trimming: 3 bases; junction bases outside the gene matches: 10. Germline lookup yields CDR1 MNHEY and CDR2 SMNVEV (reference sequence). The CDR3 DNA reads TGTGCCAGTGGGTCGGGGACTAGGGTCTACGAGCAGTACTTC. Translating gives CASGSGTRVYEQYF.

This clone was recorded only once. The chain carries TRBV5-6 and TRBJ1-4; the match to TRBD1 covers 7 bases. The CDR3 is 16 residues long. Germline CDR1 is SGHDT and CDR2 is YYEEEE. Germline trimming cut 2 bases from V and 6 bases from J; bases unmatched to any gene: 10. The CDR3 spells CASSFGETGPYEKLFF. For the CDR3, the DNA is TGTGCCAGCAGCTTCGGGGAGACAGGGCCGTATGAAAAACTGTTTTTT.

For the CDR3, the DNA is TGTGCCAGTAGCCGTTCTACCTACAATGAGCAGTTCTTC. It is translated as CASSRSTYNEQFF. The V call is TRBV19, the J call TRBJ2-1; D is uncertain. Trimming shortened V by 6 bases and J by 2 bases, and 8 bases separated the two germline ends. CDR3 length: 13 amino acids. Germline assignment: CDR1 LNHDA and CDR2 SQIVND (reference sequence).

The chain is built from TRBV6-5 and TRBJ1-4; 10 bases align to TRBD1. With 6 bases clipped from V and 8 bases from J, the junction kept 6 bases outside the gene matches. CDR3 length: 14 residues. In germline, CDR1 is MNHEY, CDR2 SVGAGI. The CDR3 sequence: CASSRDRGREKLFF. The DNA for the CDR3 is TGTGCCAGCAGCCGGGACAGGGGACGGGAAAAACTGTTTTTT.

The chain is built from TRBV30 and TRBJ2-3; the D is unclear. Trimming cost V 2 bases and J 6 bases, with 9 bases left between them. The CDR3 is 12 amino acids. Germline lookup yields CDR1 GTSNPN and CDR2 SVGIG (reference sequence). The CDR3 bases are TGTGCCTGGAGTTCCACATCTGATACGCAGTATTTT. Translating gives CAWSSTSDTQYF. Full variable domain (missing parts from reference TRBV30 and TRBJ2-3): SQTIHQWPATLVQPVGSPLSLECTVEGTSNPNLYWYRQAAGRGLQLLFYSVGIGQISSEVPQNLSASRPQDRQFILSSKKLLLSDSGFYLCAWSSTSDTQYFGPGTRLTVL.

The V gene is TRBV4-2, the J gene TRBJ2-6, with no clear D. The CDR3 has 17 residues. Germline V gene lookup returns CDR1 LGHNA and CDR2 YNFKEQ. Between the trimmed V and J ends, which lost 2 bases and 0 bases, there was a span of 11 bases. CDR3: CASSQSTESSGANVLTF. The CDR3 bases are TGTGCCAGCAGCCAAAGTACAGAGAGCTCTGGGGCCAACGTCCTGACTTTC.

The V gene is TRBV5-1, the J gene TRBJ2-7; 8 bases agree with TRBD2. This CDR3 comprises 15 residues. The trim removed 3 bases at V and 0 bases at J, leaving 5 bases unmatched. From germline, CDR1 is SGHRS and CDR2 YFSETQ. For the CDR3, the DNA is TGCGCCAGCAGCTCTTTAGCGGGGCCCTCCTACGAGCAGTACTTC. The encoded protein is CASSSLAGPSYEQYF.